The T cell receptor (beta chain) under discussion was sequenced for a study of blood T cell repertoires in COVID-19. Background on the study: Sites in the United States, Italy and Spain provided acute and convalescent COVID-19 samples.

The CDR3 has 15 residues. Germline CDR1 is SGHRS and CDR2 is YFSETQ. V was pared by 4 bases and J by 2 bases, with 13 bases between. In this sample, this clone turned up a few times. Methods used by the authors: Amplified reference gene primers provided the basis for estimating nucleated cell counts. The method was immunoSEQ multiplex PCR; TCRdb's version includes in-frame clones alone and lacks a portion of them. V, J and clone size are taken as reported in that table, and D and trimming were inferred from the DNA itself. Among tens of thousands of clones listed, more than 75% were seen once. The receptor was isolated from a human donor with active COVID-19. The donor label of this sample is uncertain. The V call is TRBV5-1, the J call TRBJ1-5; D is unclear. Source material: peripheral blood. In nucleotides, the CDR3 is TGCGCCAGCAGCCGAGGGCCTGGGGGCAATCAGCCCCAGCATTTT. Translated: CASSRGPGGNQPQHF.